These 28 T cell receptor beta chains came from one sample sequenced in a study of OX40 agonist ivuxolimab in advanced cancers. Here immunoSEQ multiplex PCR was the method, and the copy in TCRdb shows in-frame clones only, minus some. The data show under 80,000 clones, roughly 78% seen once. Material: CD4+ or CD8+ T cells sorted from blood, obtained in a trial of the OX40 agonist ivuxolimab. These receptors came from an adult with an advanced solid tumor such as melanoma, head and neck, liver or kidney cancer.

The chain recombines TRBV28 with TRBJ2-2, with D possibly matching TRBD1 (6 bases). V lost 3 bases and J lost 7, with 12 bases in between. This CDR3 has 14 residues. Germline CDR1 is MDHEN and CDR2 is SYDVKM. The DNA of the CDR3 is TGTGCCAGCAGTTTGGGGGCCCCCGGCGGGGAGCTGTTTTTT. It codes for CASSLGAPGGELFF.

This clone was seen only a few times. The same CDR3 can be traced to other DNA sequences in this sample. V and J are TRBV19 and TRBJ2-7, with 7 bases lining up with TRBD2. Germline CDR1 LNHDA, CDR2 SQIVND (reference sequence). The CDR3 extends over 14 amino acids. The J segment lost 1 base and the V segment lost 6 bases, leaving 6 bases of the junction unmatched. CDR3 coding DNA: TGTGCCAGTAGCCCGGGGGGTTGGTCCTACGAGCAGTACTTC. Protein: CASSPGGWSYEQYF.

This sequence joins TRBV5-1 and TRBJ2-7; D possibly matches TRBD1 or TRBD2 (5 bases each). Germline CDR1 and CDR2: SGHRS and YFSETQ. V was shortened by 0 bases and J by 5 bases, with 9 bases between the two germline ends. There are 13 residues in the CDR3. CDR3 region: CASSLGQRNEQYF. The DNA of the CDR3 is TGCGCCAGCAGCTTGGGACAGCGGAACGAGCAGTACTTC.

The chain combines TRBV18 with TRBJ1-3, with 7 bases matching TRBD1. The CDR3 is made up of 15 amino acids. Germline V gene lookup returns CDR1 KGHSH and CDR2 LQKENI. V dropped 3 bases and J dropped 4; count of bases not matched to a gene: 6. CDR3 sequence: CASSPFDREGNTIYF. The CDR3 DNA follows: TGTGCCAGCTCACCTTTCGACAGGGAAGGAAACACCATATATTTT.

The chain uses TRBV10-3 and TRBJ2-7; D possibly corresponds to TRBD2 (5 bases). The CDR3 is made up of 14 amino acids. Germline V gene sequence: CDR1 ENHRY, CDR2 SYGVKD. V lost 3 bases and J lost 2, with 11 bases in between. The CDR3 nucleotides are TGTGCCATCAGTGAATCTCAGAGGGCCTACGAGCAGTACTTC. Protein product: CAISESQRAYEQYF.

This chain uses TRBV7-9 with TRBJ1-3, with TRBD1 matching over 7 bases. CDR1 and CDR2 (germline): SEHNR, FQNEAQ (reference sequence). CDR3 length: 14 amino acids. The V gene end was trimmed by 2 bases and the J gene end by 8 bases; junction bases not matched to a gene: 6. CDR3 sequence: CASSLRGGEDTIYF. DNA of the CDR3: TGTGCCAGCAGCTTACGAGGGGGCGAGGACACCATATATTTT.

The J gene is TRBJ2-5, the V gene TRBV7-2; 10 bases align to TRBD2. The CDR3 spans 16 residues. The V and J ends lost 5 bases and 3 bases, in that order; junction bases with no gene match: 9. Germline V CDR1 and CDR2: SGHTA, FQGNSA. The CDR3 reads CASSPGAGGEEETQYF. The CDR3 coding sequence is TGTGCCAGCAGCCCCGGAGCGGGGGGGGAGGAAGAGACCCAGTACTTC. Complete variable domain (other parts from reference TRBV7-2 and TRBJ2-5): GAGVSQSPSNKVTEKGKDVELRCDPISGHTALYWYRQSLGQGLEFLIYFQGNSAPDKSGLPSDRFSAERTGGSVSTLTIQRTQQEDSAVYLCASSPGAGGEEETQYFGPGTRLLVL.

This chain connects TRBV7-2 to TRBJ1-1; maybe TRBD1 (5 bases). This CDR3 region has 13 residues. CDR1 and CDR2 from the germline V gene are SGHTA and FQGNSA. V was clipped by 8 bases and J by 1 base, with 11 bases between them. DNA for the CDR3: TGTGCCAGCCGCTGGGGCAGGAACACTGAAGCTTTCTTT. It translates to CASRWGRNTEAFF. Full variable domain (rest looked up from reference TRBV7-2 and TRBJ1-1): GAGVSQSPSNKVTEKGKDVELRCDPISGHTALYWYRQSLGQGLEFLIYFQGNSAPDKSGLPSDRFSAERTGGSVSTLTIQRTQQEDSAVYLCASRWGRNTEAFFGQGTRLTVV.

The CDR3 DNA sequence: TGTGCCAGCAGTTTATACGGGACACTAAAAAACATTCAGTACTTC. This encodes CASSLYGTLKNIQYF. The rearrangement joins TRBV28 to TRBJ2-4; D possibly corresponds to TRBD1 (6 bases). V was shortened by 1 base and J by 4 bases, with 11 bases between the two germline ends. Germline CDR1 reads MDHEN; CDR2 reads SYDVKM. This CDR3 contains 15 residues.

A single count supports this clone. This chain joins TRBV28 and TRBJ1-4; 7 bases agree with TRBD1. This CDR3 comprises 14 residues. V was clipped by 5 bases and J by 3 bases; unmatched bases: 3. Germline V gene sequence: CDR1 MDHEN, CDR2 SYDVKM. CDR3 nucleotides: TGTGCCAGCAGTATGACAGGGTCTAATGAAAAACTGTTTTTT. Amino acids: CASSMTGSNEKLFF.

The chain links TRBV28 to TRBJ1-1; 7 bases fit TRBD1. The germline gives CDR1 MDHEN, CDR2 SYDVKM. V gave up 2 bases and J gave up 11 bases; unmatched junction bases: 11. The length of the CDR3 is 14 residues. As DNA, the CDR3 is TGTGCCAGCAGTTTAGGGACAGCGACTAGATTGGCTTTCTTT. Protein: CASSLGTATRLAFF.

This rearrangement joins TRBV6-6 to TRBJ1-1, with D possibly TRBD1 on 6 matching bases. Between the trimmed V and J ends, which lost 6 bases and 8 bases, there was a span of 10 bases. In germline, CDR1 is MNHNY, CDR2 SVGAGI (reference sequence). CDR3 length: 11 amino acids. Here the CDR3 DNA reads TGTGCCAGCAGCCAGGACAGAGAAGCTTTCTTT. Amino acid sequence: CASSQDREAFF.

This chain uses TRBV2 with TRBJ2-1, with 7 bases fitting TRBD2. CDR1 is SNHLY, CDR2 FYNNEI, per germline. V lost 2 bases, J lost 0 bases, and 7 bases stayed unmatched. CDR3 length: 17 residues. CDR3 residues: CASSERWLAASYNEQFF. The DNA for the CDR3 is TGTGCCAGCAGTGAACGTTGGCTAGCGGCCTCCTACAATGAGCAGTTCTTC. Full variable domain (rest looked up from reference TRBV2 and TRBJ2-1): EPEVTQTPSHQVTQMGQEVILRCVPISNHLYFYWYRQILGQKVEFLVSFYNNEISEKSEIFDDQFSVERPDGSNFTLKIRSTKLEDSAMYFCASSERWLAASYNEQFFGPGTRLTVL.

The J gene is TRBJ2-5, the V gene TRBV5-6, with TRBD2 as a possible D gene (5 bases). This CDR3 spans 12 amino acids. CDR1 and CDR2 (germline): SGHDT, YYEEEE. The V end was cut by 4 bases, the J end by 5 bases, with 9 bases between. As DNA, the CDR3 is TGTGCCAGCAGCCCCGGGATGGAGACCCAGTACTTC. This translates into CASSPGMETQYF.

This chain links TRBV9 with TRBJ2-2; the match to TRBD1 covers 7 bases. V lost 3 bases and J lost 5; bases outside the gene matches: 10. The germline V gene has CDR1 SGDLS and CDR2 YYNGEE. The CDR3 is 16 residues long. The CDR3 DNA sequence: TGTGCCAGCAGCGAGGGGGACAGTCGACAAACCGGGGAGCTGTTTTTT. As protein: CASSEGDSRQTGELFF. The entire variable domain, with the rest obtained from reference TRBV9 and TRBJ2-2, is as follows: DSGVTQTPKHLITATGQRVTLRCSPRSGDLSVYWYQQSLDQGLQFLIQYYNGEERAKGNILERFSAQQFPDLHSELNLSSLELGDSALYFCASSEGDSRQTGELFFGEGSRLTVL.

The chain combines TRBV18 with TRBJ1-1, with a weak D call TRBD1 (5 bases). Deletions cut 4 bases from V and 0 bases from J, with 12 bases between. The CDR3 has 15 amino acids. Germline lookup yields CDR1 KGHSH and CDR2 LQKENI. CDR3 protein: CASSQGMGMNTEAFF. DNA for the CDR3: TGTGCCAGCTCACAGGGGATGGGGATGAACACTGAAGCTTTCTTT.

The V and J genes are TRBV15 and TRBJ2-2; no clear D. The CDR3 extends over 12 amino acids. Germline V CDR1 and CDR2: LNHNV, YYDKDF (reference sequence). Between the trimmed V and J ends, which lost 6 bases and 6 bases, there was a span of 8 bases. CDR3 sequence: CATRRLPGELFF. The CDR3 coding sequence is TGTGCCACCAGAAGGTTACCCGGGGAGCTGTTTTTT.

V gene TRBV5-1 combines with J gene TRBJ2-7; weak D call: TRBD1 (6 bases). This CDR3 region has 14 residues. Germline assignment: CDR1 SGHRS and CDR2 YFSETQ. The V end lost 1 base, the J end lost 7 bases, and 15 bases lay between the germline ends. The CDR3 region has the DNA TGCGCCAGCAGCTTGTCCCGACAGGTCGTAGAGCAGTACTTC. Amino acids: CASSLSRQVVEQYF.

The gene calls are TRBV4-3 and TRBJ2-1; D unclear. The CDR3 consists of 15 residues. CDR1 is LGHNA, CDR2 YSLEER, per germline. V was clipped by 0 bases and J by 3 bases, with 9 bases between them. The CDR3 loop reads CASSQDRLHYNEQFF. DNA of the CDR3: TGCGCCAGCAGCCAAGACAGGCTTCACTACAATGAGCAGTTCTTC.

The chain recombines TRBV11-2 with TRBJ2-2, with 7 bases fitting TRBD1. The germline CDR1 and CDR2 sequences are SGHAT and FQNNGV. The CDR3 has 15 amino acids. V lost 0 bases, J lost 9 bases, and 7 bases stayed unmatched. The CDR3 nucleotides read TGTGCCAGCAGCTTAGAACCCGGACAGGCTCGGGAGCTGTTTTTT. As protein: CASSLEPGQARELFF.

The DNA of the CDR3 is TGTGCCAGCAGGGGGCCGGGCTACGAGCAGTACTTC. The encoded protein is CASRGPGYEQYF. V usage is TRBV5-4 and J usage is TRBJ2-7; weak D call: TRBD1 (5 bases). The CDR3 is 12 residues long. Trimming left V 5 bases short and J 3 bases short, with 9 bases between. Germline CDR1 reads SGHNT; CDR2 reads YYREEE (reference sequence).

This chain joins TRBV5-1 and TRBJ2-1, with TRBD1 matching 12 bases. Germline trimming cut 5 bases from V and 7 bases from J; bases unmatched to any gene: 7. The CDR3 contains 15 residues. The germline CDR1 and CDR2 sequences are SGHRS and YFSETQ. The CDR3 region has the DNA TGCGCCAGCAGTCAACCGGGACAGGGGGCTAATGAGCAGTTCTTC. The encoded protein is CASSQPGQGANEQFF.

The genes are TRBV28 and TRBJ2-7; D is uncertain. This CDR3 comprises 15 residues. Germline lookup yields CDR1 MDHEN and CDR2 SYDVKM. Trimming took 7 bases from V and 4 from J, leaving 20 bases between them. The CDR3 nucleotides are TGTGCCAGCAATTTTGAGGCGCTCCTAAATTACGAGCAGTACTTC. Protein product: CASNFEALLNYEQYF.

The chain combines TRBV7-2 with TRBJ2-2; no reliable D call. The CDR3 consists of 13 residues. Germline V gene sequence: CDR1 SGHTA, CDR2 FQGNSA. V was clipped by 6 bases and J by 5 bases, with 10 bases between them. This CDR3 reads CASSLPWTGELFF. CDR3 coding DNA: TGTGCCAGCAGTCTCCCGTGGACCGGGGAGCTGTTTTTT.

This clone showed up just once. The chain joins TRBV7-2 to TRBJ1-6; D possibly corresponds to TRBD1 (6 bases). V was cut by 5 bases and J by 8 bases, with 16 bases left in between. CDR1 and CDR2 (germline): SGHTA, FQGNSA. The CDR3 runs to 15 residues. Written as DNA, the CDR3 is TGTGCCAGCAGCCGACTGACAGGCTCAGATTCACCCCTCCACTTT. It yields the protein CASSRLTGSDSPLHF.

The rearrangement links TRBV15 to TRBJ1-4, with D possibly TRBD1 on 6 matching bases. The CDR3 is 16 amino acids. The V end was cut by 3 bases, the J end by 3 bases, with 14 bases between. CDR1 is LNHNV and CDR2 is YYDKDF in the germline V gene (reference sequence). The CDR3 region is CATSRNRAGANEKLFF. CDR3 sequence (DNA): TGTGCCACCAGCAGGAACAGGGCAGGGGCTAATGAAAAACTGTTTTTT.

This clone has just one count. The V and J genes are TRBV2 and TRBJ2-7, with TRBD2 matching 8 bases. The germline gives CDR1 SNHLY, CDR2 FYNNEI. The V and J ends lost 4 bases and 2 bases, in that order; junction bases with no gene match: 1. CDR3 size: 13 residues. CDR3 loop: CASSGGLAYEQYF. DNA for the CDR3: TGTGCCAGCAGTGGGGGACTAGCCTACGAGCAGTACTTC.

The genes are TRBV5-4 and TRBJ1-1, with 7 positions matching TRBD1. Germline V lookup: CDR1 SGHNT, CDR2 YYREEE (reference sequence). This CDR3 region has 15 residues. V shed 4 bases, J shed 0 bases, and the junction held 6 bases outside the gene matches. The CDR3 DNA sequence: TGTGCCAGCAGCCCCTCGACAGGGTTGAACACTGAAGCTTTCTTT. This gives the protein CASSPSTGLNTEAFF.